The clone carrying this T cell receptor beta chain turned up a few times. Sequencing relied on a cDNA template that was reverse transcribed from extracted RNA. The data were produced by immunoSEQ multiplex PCR, yet TCRdb's version contains in-frame clones alone and is incomplete. The sample records 120,000 to 150,000 clones, 45% to 60% being singletons. The sample originates from a study of CD8+ T cells in alopecia areata. Overall study: Treated patients took oral tofacitinib at 5 to 10 mg twice daily.

The CDR3 sequence is 13 residues long. Germline V CDR1 and CDR2: SQVTM, ANQGSEA. V trimming: 6 bases; J trimming: 8 bases; junction bases outside the gene matches: 9. The sequenced sample was CD4+ T cells sorted from blood. This rearrangement joins TRBV29-1 to TRBJ1-4; TRBD1 agrees at 7 bases. This clonotype originated in a human donor with alopecia areata. CDR3 sequence (DNA): TGCAGCGTACGACAGGGTATGGTGGAAAAACTGTTTTTT. As protein: CSVRQGMVEKLFF.